Listed here are 4 T cell receptor beta chains from one sample, sequenced in a study of blood T cell repertoires in COVID-19. TCRdb's copy holds only in-frame clones and misses some; the assay was immunoSEQ multiplex PCR. The table has about 370,000 clones, around 89% seen once. Source material: peripheral blood. The receptors here all came from a woman aged 30 to 39 with COVID-19, enrolled during active disease.

This clone was recorded once. The rearrangement uses TRBV4-2 and TRBJ2-7, with 12 bases fitting TRBD2. The ends lost 4 bases at V and 9 bases at J; junction bases unmatched: 16. The CDR3 covers 17 residues. The germline CDR1 and CDR2 sequences are LGHNA and YNFKEQ. The DNA of the CDR3 is TGTGCCAGCAGCCTCTCATCCGTGACTAGCGGGGGAGGAGGGCAGTACTTC. Translated, it gives CASSLSSVTSGGGGQYF.

This clone appeared once. CDR3 loop: CASSQAAGSTDTQYF. The CDR3 DNA reads as TGCGCCAGCAGCCAAGCGGCGGGAAGCACAGATACGCAGTATTTT. The chain has TRBV4-1 and TRBJ2-3; D perhaps matches TRBD2 (6 bases). The CDR3 runs to 15 residues. Trimming pared 1 base from V and 0 bases from J, leaving 8 bases between. From germline, CDR1 is MGHRA and CDR2 YSYEKL.

The V call is TRBV5-1, the J call TRBJ2-1; the match to TRBD2 covers 15 bases. V was pared by 3 bases and J by 1 base, with 8 bases of the junction left unmatched. From germline, CDR1 is SGHRS and CDR2 YFSETQ. This CDR3 comprises 19 residues. The CDR3 here is CASSSIGLAGGPSYNEQFF. The CDR3 region has the DNA TGCGCCAGCAGCTCGATAGGACTAGCGGGAGGGCCATCCTACAATGAGCAGTTCTTC.

The chain carries TRBV28 and TRBJ2-3, with 11 positions matching TRBD2. The CDR3 totals 17 residues. V dropped 1 base and J dropped 4; count of bases not matched to a gene: 7. The germline gives CDR1 MDHEN, CDR2 SYDVKM. CDR3 in DNA: TGTGCCAGCAGTTTATTTCTAGCGGGGGGAGGGCCAGATACGCAGTATTTT. This encodes CASSLFLAGGGPDTQYF. The full variable domain, its missing parts supplied by reference TRBV28 and TRBJ2-3, is DVKVTQSSRYLVKRTGEKVFLECVQDMDHENMFWYRQDPGLGLRLIYFSYDVKMKEKGDIPEGYSVSREKKERFSLILESASTNQTSMYLCASSLFLAGGGPDTQYFGPGTRLTVL.